This T cell receptor beta chain was sequenced in a study of shared clonotypes between healthy human individuals. CD8 cells regarded as naive lacked CD45RO, were positively chosen for CCR7, and omitted terminally differentiated effector memory CD45RA+ cells. Turning to this clone: Its specificity is unknown.

Overall study results and limits: Few donors limited the genetic and exposure-history diversity represented. Specimens sampled were limited to blood, with tissue repertoires likely differing.

The V gene end was trimmed by 4 bases and the J gene end by 4 bases; junction bases not matched to a gene: 8. CDR1 and CDR2 from the germline V gene are SGHNT and YYREEE (reference sequence). The CDR3 runs to 15 residues. Assay used: immunoSEQ multiplex PCR; TCRdb lists only in-frame clones, some missing. Among roughly 650,000 clones, about 96% were seen once, and the ten largest hold approximately 0.12%. The sequencing input was naive CD8+ T cells sorted from blood. The genes are TRBV5-4 and TRBJ2-3, with 8 bases matching TRBD1. The TCR was taken from a woman in her 30s in good health. CDR3 sequence reads: CASSTGTGGPDTQYF. The DNA of the CDR3 is TGTGCCAGCAGCACCGGGACAGGCGGTCCAGATACGCAGTATTTT.